This paragraph reports one T cell receptor beta chain. Its antigen is unknown. These data come from a study of regulatory T cells in long-lasting Graves disease. General study findings and limits: Sharing of public clonotypes was greater in persistent patients (under 3,000) than in new patients (around 880).

The CDR3 totals 15 residues. The V end lost 3 bases, the J end lost 2 bases, and 14 bases lay between the germline ends. The germline V gene has CDR1 SGHNT and CDR2 YENEEA. iRepertoire HTBI primers and Arm-PCR of CDR3 regions built TCR beta libraries. TCRdb reprocessed the multiplex PCR reads via MiXCR and lists one record per CDR3 protein. The sample yields around 450,000 distinct CDR3 sequences, 15% seen once. Time point here: newly diagnosed GD, antithyroid drugs for less than 3 months. From PBMCs, RNA was extracted and then used to make the TCR library. The same specimen was also included in a second study, on T cells in Graves' hyperthyroidism and ophthalmopathy. In that study: The diagnoses drew upon clinical symptoms, serum thyroxine and TRAb, thyroid ultrasound and orbital computed tomography. The HTBI primer set drove a first-round RT-PCR of the TCR CDR3. Ophthalmopathy, as predicted by the model, came a median 6.5 months after the prediction.

This clonotype was obtained from a woman in her forties with Graves disease. V gene TRBV11-3 combines with J gene TRBJ2-7; D may match TRBD1 or TRBD2 (5 bases each). The specimen comprised peripheral blood mononuclear cells (PBMCs), sampled at new diagnosis, from a patient treated with antithyroid drugs. CDR3 amino acids: CASSFRGTGTYEQYF. CDR3 DNA: TGTGCCAGCAGCTTTCGTGGGACGGGAACCTACGAGCAGTACTTC. Looking up the rest from reference TRBV11-3 and TRBJ2-7 gives the full variable domain: EAGVVQSPRYKIIEKKQPVAFWCNPISGHNTLYWYLQNLGQGPELLIRYENEEAVDDSQLPKDRFSAERLKGVDSTLKIQPAELGDSAVYLCASSFRGTGTYEQYFGPGTRLTVT.